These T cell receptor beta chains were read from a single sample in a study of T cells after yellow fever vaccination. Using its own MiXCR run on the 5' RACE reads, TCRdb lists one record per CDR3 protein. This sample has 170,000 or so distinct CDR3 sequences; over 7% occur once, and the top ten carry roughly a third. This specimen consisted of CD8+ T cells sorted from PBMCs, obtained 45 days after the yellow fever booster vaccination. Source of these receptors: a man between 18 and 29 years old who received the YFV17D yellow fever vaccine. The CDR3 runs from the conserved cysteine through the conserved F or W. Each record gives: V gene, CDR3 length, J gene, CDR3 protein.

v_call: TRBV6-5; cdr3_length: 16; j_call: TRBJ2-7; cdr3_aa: CASSYSVYRVVGEQYF
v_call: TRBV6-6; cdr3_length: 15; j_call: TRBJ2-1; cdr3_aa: CASSPHWSSYNEQFF
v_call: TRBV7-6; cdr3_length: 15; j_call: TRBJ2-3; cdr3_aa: CASRLGQVSTDTQYF
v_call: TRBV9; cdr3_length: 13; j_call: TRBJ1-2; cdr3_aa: CASSSERVYGYTF
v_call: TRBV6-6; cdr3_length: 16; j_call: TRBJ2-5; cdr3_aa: CASPPLGSGDDETQYF
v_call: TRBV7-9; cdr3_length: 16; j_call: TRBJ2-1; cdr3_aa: CASSTSGTGGFDEQFF
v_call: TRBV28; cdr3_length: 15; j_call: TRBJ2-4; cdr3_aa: CASSLTGSVENIQYF
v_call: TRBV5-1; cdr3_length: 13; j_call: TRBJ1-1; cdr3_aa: CASRRDRATEAFF
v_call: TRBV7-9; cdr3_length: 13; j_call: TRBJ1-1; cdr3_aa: CASSPWTASEAFF
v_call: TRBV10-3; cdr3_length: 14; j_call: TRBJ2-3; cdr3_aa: CAISPGQLIDTQYF
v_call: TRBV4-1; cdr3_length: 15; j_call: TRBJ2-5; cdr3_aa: CASSHGRKPGETQYF
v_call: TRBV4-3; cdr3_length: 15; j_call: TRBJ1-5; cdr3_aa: CASSQAVFSNQPQHF
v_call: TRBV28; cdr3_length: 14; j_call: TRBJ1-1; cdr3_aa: CASSFGQGATEAFF
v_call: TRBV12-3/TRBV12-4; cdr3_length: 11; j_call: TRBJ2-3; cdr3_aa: CASLGTDTQYF
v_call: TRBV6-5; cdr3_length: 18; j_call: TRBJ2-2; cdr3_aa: CASTLRGSGGAGTGELFF
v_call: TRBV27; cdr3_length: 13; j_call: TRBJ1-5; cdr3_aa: CASSFGTDQPQHF
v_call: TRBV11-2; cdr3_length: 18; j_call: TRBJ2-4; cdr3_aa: CASSYRAGGQRAKNIQYF
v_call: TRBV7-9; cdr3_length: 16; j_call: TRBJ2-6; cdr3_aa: CASSMTGGDWANVLTF
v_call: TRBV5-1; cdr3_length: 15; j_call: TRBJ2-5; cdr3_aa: CASSPEGGRQETQYF
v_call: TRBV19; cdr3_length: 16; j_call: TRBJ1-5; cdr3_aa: CASSRETLAGYQPQHF
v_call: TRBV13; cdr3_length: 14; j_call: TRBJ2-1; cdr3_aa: CASSLRTSYNEQFF
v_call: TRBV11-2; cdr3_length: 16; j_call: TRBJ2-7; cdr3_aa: CASSLDSAGWAYEQYF
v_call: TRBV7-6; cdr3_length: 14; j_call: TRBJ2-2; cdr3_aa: CASSLQGGLGELFF
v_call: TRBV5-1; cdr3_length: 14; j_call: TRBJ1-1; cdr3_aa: CASSPLGVGTEAFF
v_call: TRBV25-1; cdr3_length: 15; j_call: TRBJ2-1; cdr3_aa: CATNSPGQVYNEQFF
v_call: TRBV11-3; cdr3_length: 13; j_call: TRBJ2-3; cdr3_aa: CASSPGASDTQYF
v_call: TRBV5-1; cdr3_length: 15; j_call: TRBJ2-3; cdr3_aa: CASSFRGGATDTQYF
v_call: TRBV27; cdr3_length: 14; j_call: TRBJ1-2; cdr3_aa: CASSPDRAYYGYTF
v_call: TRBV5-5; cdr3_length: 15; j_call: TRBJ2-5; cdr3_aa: CASIRGAGGGETQYF
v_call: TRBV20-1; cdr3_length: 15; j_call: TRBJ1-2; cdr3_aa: CSARDPVEQNYGYTF
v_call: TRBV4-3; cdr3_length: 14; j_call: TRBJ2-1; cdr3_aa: CASSQDWGRGGQFF
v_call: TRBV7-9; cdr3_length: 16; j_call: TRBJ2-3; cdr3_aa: CASSSLIRTAGDTQYF
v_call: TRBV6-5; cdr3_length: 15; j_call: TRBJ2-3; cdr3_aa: CASSQTGGSTDTQYF
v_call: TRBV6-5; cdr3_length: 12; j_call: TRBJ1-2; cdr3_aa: CASRGGAEGYTF
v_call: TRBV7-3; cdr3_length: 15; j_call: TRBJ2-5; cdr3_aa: CASSNPDRDQETQYF
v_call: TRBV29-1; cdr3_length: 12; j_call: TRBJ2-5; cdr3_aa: CSVQGQGETQYF
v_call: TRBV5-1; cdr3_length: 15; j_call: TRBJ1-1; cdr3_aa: CASFWGVGEDTEAFF
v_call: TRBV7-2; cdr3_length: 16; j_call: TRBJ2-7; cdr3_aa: CASSLVGRGKSYEQYF
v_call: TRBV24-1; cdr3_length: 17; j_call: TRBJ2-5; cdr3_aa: CATSDWGQGGHQETQYF
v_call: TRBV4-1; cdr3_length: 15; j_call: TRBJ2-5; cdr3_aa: CASSQALRGQETQYF
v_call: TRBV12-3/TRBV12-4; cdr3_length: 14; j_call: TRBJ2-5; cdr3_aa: CASSNRGPVETQYF
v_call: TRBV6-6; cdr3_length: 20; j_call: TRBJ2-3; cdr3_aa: CASSYTPHLLGDHSTDTQYF
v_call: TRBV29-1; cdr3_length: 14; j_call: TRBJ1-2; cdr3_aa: CSVGGRQGDYGYTF
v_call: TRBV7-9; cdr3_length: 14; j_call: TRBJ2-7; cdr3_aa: CASSSGQPSYEQYF
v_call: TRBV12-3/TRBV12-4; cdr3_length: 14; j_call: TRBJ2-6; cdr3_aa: CASNQGGGANVLTF